Below are 13 T cell receptor beta chains sequenced from a single sample in a study of neoadjuvant anti-PD-1 for oral cavity cancer (dated by TCRdb to 2020 to 2023). The time point label here, explained by the study, means: after neoadjuvant nivolumab, at surgical resection. The library was prepared using the immunoSEQ multiplex PCR assay. The clones in this table, taken by TCRdb from immuneACCESS, are in-frame only. Not every clone is retained; where verified, under half of the shortfall comes from an unresolved V gene, and the cause of the rest is unknown. The sample table records 68,000 or so clones; about 85% of these occur just once. 3% to 4% of the sample lies in the top ten. The sequences come from PBMCs, collected after nivolumab (anti-PD-1) treatment. All receptors derive from a person between 35 and 79 years old with oral cavity squamous cell carcinoma.

The chain recombines TRBV28 with TRBJ2-7; weak D call: TRBD1 (5 bases). CDR3 size: 18 residues. V shed 3 bases and J shed 4 bases, with 25 bases lying between them. The germline V gene has CDR1 MDHEN and CDR2 SYDVKM. In DNA form, the CDR3 reads TGTGCCAGCAGTTTGTCTACAGGCCTGGGTTCTGTGGAATACGAGCAGTACTTC. Encoded protein: CASSLSTGLGSVEYEQYF.

The chain carries TRBV20-1 and TRBJ1-2; tentatively, D is TRBD1 (6 bases). CDR1 and CDR2 from the germline V gene are DFQATT and SNEGSKA (reference sequence). Between the trimmed V and J ends, which lost 4 bases and 8 bases, there was a span of 11 bases. This CDR3 contains 11 residues. In DNA form, the CDR3 reads TGCAGTGCTATCACAGGGAGAGGCTACACCTTC. Translated: CSAITGRGYTF.

The genes are TRBV10-3 and TRBJ1-1; 9 bases agree with TRBD1. The CDR3 length is 12 residues. CDR1 and CDR2 (germline): ENHRY, SYGVKD. V was clipped by 8 bases and J by 5 bases; unmatched bases: 3. The CDR3: CAIGTGMTEAFF. DNA of the CDR3: TGTGCCATCGGGACAGGGATGACTGAAGCTTTCTTT.

Remarks on this clone: A read error may be the cause here, since a much bigger clone is one base away. This CDR3 is also generated by other DNA sequences in the sample. V gene TRBV5-6 combines with J gene TRBJ2-1, with 10 nucleotides matching TRBD2. Trimming took 0 bases from V and 3 from J; bases not matched to a gene: 0. Germline V CDR1 and CDR2: SGHDT, YYEEEE. This CDR3 comprises 15 residues. The CDR3 region is CASSLGLAGYNEQFF. CDR3 DNA: TGTGCCAGCAGCTTGGGACTAGCGGGCTACAATGAGCAGTTCTTC.

The chain has TRBV5-1 and TRBJ2-7; 10 bases align to TRBD2. V trimming: 4 bases; J trimming: 4 bases; junction bases outside the gene matches: 5. Germline V gene lookup returns CDR1 SGHRS and CDR2 YFSETQ. This CDR3 comprises 14 residues. The CDR3 sequence: CASSPAGGPYEQYF. Here the CDR3 DNA reads TGCGCCAGCAGCCCAGCGGGAGGGCCTTACGAGCAGTACTTC.

The V gene is TRBV28, the J gene TRBJ1-2; no definite D call. Germline loops: CDR1 MDHEN, CDR2 SYDVKM. Trimming shortened V by 7 bases and J by 6 bases, and 15 bases separated the two germline ends. The CDR3 is 13 residues long. The CDR3 coding sequence is TGTGCCAGCACTTTGCTCGGTCAGGATGGCTACACCTTC. Translating gives CASTLLGQDGYTF.

The table lists this clone with a few counts. This rearrangement joins TRBV19 to TRBJ1-5, with D possibly matching TRBD1 (5 bases). CDR1 LNHDA and CDR2 SQIVND come from the germline V gene (reference sequence). V lost 6 bases and J lost 4, with 16 bases in between. The CDR3 has 15 residues. The CDR3 nucleotides read TGTGCCAGTAGACCACCGGGACTGATGAATCAGCCCCAGCATTTT. This translates into CASRPPGLMNQPQHF.

A single count supports this clone. V usage is TRBV6-1 and J usage is TRBJ2-1; TRBD1 agrees at 10 bases. The junction had 6 bases not matched to a gene; V was cut back by 6 bases and J by 7 bases. CDR3 length equals 14 residues. CDR1 is MNHNS and CDR2 is SASEGT in the germline V gene. CDR3 sequence: CASRTGGNANEQFF. In DNA, the CDR3 is TGTGCCAGCAGGACAGGGGGCAACGCGAATGAGCAGTTCTTC.

The chain is built from TRBV6-1 and TRBJ1-2; D gene unclear. Trimming cost V 7 bases and J 5 bases, with 14 bases left between them. This CDR3 is 13 amino acids long. Germline CDR1 reads MNHNS; CDR2 reads SASEGT. This CDR3 reads CASKRQLAYGYTF. The CDR3 DNA reads as TGTGCCAGCAAACGGCAGTTGGCTTATGGCTACACCTTC.

This clone was observed a handful of times. The V call is TRBV2, the J call TRBJ1-1, with a possible D match to TRBD1 (6 bases). Looked up from germline, CDR1 is SNHLY and CDR2 is FYNNEI. V lost 6 bases, J lost 1 base, and 9 bases lay in between. The CDR3 totals 13 residues. The DNA of the CDR3 is TGTGCCAGCAGGTTACAGGGGAACACTGAAGCTTTCTTT. Amino acids: CASRLQGNTEAFF. Full variable domain (remainder filled in from reference TRBV2 and TRBJ1-1): EPEVTQTPSHQVTQMGQEVILRCVPISNHLYFYWYRQILGQKVEFLVSFYNNEISEKSEIFDDQFSVERPDGSNFTLKIRSTKLEDSAMYFCASRLQGNTEAFFGQGTRLTVV.

The chain has TRBV5-6 and TRBJ1-1; tentative D call: TRBD1 (5 bases). This CDR3 has 17 amino acids. Germline-derived CDR1 and CDR2 are SGHDT and YYEEEE. Deletions cut 1 base from V and 0 bases from J, with 16 bases between. CDR3 in amino acids: CASSLSFLGGMNTEAFF. CDR3 DNA: TGTGCCAGCAGCTTGTCCTTCTTGGGGGGGATGAACACTGAAGCTTTCTTT.

The rearrangement links TRBV7-9 to TRBJ2-3; no clear D gene. Germline V gives CDR1 SEHNR, CDR2 FQNEAQ (reference sequence). V dropped 2 bases and J dropped 0 bases, with 6 bases sitting between them. CDR3 size: 14 residues. The CDR3 loop reads CASSLRWSTDTQYF. In nucleotides, the CDR3 is TGTGCCAGCAGCTTAAGATGGAGCACAGATACGCAGTATTTT.

This chain links TRBV11-2 with TRBJ2-7; TRBD2 matches 9 bases. Trimming at V came to 6 bases and at J to 7 bases, leaving 16 bases not matched to a gene. The CDR3 is 16 residues long. The germline V gene encodes CDR1 SGHAT and CDR2 FQNNGV. CDR3 nucleotides: TGTGCCAGCAGTACCTCTGGGCGGGAGGGCCGTGTTGAGCAGTACTTC. This encodes CASSTSGREGRVEQYF.